These T cell receptor beta chains were read from a single sample in a study of shared clonotypes between healthy human individuals. TCRdb keeps only in-frame clones here, not all; method: immunoSEQ multiplex PCR. The sample includes 2 million or so clones, over 85% of them seen just once. Sequencing used naive CD8+ T cells sorted from blood. These receptors all stem from a man between 18 and 29 years old in good health. CDR3s include the opening cysteine and the closing phenylalanine or tryptophan. The D gene is left open where the match is weak. Only some rows state a clone size, as once, few, many or a class for expanded clones.

TRBV7-2	NA	TRBJ2-1	TRBD1	TGTGCCAGCAGCCTTGGACAGGGTAGCCCGTCCTACAATGAGCAGTTCTTC	CASSLGQGSPSYNEQFF
TRBV2	NA	TRBJ1-2	TRBD1	TGTGCCAGCAGTGAAGCCGGGACAGGGCGCTTCTATGGCTACACCTTC	CASSEAGTGRFYGYTF
TRBV4-3	NA	TRBJ2-7	NA	TGCGCCAGCAGCCAAGATAGGGCAGGGCCCTCCTACGAGCAGTACTTC	CASSQDRAGPSYEQYF
TRBV6-1	NA	TRBJ2-7	NA	TGTGCCAGCAGTGAAGGTGGCACTCACGAGCAGTACTTC	CASSEGGTHEQYF
TRBV28	NA	TRBJ2-7	NA	TGTGCCAGCAGTCCCACAGCGTGGAGTTACAACTACGAGCAGTACTTC	CASSPTAWSYNYEQYF
TRBV11-1	NA	TRBJ2-3	NA	TGTGCCAGCAGCTTGGGCTCAGGCGGGGCAGATACGCAGTATTTT	CASSLGSGGADTQYF
TRBV7-9	NA	TRBJ1-4	TRBD1	TGTGCCAGCAGCTTGCAGGGACAGGGGACGCGAAATGAAAAACTGTTTTTT	CASSLQGQGTRNEKLFF
TRBV28	once	TRBJ2-2	TRBD1	TGTGCCAGCAGTGAGACAGGGGGCACCGGGGAGCTGTTTTTT	CASSETGGTGELFF
TRBV29-1	NA	TRBJ1-1	NA	TGCAGCGTTCCAGCTGTTGGGGGTTTCACTGAAGCTTTCTTT	CSVPAVGGFTEAFF
TRBV5-6	NA	TRBJ1-3	NA	TGTGCCAGCAGCGCAGGGTGGGGAAACACCATATATTTT	CASSAGWGNTIYF
TRBV5-6	NA	TRBJ1-1	NA	TGTGCCAGCAGCTTGGAGGCCCGTTCCCCCGAAGCTTTCTTT	CASSLEARSPEAFF
TRBV10-3	NA	TRBJ2-7	NA	TGTGCCATCACACAGGGTGAGGTGGACGAGCAGTACTTC	CAITQGEVDEQYF
TRBV19	NA	TRBJ2-7	NA	TGTGCCAGTAGTATTGTAGGAGGGTTCAACGAGCAGTACTTC	CASSIVGGFNEQYF
TRBV9	NA	TRBJ1-4	NA	TGTGCCAGCAGCGTAGGAGACAGTCCTAATGAAAAACTGTTTTTT	CASSVGDSPNEKLFF
TRBV7-9	NA	TRBJ2-5	NA	TGTGCCAGCAGCCCAAGAGGGGAAGAGACCCAGTACTTC	CASSPRGEETQYF
TRBV6-5	once	TRBJ2-7	TRBD1	TGTGCCAGCAGTCCCGGGACAGGGTATGAGCAGTACTTC	CASSPGTGYEQYF
TRBV27	once	TRBJ2-3	TRBD2	TGTGCCAGCAGTTTACGGACTAGCGGGGTCACAGATACGCAGTATTTT	CASSLRTSGVTDTQYF